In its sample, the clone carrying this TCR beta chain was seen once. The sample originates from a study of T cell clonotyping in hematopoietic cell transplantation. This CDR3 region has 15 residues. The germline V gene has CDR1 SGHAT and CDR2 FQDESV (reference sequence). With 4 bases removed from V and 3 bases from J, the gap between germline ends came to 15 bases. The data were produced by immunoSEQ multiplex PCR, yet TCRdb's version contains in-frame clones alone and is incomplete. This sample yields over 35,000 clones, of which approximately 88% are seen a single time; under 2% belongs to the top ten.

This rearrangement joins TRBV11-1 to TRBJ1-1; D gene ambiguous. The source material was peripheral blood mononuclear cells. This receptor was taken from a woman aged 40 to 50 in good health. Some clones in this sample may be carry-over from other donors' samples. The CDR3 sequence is CASSSKTPRDTEAFF. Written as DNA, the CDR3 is TGTGCCAGCAGCTCCAAGACACCGCGGGACACTGAAGCTTTCTTT. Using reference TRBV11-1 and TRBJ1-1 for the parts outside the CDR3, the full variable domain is EAEVAQSPRYKITEKSQAVAFWCDPISGHATLYWYRQILGQGPELLVQFQDESVVDDSQLPKDRFSAERLKGVDSTLKIQPAELGDSAMYLCASSSKTPRDTEAFFGQGTRLTVV.